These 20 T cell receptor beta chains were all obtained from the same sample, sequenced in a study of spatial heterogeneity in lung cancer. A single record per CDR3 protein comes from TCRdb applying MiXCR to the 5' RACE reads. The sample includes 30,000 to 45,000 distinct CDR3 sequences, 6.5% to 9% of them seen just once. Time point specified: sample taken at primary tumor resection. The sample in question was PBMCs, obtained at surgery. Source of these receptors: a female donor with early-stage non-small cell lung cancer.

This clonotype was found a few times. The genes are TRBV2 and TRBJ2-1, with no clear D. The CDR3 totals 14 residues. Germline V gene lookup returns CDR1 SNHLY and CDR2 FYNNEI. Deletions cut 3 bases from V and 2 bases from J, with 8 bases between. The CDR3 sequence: CASSDRWTYNEQFF. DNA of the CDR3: TGTGCCAGCAGTGATCGGTGGACCTACAATGAGCAGTTCTTC. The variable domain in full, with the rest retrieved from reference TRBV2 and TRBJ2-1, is EPEVTQTPSHQVTQMGQEVILRCVPISNHLYFYWYRQILGQKVEFLVSFYNNEISEKSEIFDDQFSVERPDGSNFTLKIRSTKLEDSAMYFCASSDRWTYNEQFFGPGTRLTVL.

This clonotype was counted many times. CDR3 nucleotides: TGTGCCATCAGGGGCGCAGCGGGGGGGCAAACAGATACGCAGTATTTT. This sequence encodes CAIRGAAGGQTDTQYF. The rearrangement joins TRBV10-3 to TRBJ2-3, with 10 nucleotides matching TRBD2. With V trimmed by 6 bases and J by 3 bases, 9 bases remained unmatched. This CDR3 is built from 16 residues. CDR1 ENHRY and CDR2 SYGVKD come from the germline V gene.

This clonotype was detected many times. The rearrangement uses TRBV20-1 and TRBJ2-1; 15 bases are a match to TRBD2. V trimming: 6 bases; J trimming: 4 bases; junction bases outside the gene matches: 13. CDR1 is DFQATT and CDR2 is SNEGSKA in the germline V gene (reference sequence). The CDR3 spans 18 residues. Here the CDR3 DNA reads TGCAGTGCCTATGGACTAGCGGGAGGGCTCGAAAAATACAATGAGCAGTTCTTC. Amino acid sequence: CSAYGLAGGLEKYNEQFF.

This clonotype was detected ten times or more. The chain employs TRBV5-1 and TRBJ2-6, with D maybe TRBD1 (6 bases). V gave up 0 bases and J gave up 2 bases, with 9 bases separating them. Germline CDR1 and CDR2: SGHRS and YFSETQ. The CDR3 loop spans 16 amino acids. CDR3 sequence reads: CASSLDGQPGANVLTF. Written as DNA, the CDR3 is TGCGCCAGCAGCTTGGATGGACAGCCTGGGGCCAACGTCCTGACTTTC. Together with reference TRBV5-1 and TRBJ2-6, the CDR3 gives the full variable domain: KAGVTQTPRYLIKTRGQQVTLSCSPISGHRSVSWYQQTPGQGLQFLFEYFSETQRNKGNFPGRFSGRQFSNSRSEMNVSTLELGDSALYLCASSLDGQPGANVLTFGAGSRLTVL.

The CDR3 is CASSLTGSYGYTF. DNA for the CDR3: TGCGCCAGCAGCTTGACAGGGAGCTATGGCTACACCTTC. This sequence joins TRBV5-1 and TRBJ1-2; D is perhaps TRBD1 (6 bases). The germline CDR1 and CDR2 sequences are SGHRS and YFSETQ. Trimming removed 1 base at V and 4 bases at J, with 8 bases between. CDR3 size: 13 residues.

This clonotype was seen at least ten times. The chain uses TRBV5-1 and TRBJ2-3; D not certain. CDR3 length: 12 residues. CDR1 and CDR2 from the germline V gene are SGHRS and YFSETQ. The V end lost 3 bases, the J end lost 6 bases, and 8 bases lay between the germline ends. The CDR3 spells CASSSARDTQYF. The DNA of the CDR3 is TGCGCCAGCAGCTCCGCGCGGGATACGCAGTATTTT.

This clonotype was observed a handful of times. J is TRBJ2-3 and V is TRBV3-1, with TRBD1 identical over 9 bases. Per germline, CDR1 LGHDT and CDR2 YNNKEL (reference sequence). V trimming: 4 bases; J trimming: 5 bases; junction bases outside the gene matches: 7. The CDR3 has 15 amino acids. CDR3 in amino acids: CASSRRTGDGDTQYF. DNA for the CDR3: TGTGCCAGCAGCCGGCGGACAGGGGACGGAGATACGCAGTATTTT.

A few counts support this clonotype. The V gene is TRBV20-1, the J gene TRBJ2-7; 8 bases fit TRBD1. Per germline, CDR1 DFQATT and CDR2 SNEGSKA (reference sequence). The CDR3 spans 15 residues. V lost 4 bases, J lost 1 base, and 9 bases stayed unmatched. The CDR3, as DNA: TGCAGTGCTACCCAGGGGGCAGGCAGGTCCTACGAGCAGTACTTC. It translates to CSATQGAGRSYEQYF.

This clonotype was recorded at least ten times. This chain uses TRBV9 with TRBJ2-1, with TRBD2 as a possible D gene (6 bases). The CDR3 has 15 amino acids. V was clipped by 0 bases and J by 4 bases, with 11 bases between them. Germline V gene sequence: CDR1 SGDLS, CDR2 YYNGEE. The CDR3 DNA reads TGTGCCAGCAGCGTAGAAGGACTAACATACAATGAGCAGTTCTTC. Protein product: CASSVEGLTYNEQFF. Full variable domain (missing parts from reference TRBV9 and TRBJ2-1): DSGVTQTPKHLITATGQRVTLRCSPRSGDLSVYWYQQSLDQGLQFLIQYYNGEERAKGNILERFSAQQFPDLHSELNLSSLELGDSALYFCASSVEGLTYNEQFFGPGTRLTVL.

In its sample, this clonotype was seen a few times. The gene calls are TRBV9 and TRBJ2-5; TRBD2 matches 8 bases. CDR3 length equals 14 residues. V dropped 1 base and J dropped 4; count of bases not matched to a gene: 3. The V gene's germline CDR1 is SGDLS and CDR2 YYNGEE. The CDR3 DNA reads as TGTGCCAGCAGCGTAAAAGCGGGAGTAGAGACCCAGTACTTC. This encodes CASSVKAGVETQYF. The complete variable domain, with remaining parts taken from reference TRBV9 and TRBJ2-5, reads DSGVTQTPKHLITATGQRVTLRCSPRSGDLSVYWYQQSLDQGLQFLIQYYNGEERAKGNILERFSAQQFPDLHSELNLSSLELGDSALYFCASSVKAGVETQYFGPGTRLLVL.

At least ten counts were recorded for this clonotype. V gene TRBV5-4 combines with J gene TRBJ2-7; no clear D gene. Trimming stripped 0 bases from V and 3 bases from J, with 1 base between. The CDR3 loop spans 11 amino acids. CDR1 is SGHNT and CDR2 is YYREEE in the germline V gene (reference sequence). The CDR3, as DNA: TGTGCCAGCAGCTTGGGCTACGAGCAGTACTTC. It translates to CASSLGYEQYF. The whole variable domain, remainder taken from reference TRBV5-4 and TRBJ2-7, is ETGVTQSPTHLIKTRGQQVTLRCSSQSGHNTVSWYQQALGQGPQFIFQYYREEENGRGNFPPRFSGLQFPNYSSELNVNALELDDSALYLCASSLGYEQYFGPGTRLTVT.

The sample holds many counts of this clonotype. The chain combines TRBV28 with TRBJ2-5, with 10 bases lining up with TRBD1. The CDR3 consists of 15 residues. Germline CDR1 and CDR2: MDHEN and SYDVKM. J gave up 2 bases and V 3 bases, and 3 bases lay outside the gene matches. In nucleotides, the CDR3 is TGTGCCAGCAGTTTTTGGACAGGGGGACAAGAGACCCAGTACTTC. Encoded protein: CASSFWTGGQETQYF.

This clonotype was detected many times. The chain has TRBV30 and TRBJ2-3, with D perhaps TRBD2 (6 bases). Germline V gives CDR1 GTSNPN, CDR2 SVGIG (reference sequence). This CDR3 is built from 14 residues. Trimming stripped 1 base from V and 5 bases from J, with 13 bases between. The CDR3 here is CAWSDGTLRDTQYF. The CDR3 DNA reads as TGTGCCTGGAGTGACGGGACTTTACGAGATACGCAGTATTTT.

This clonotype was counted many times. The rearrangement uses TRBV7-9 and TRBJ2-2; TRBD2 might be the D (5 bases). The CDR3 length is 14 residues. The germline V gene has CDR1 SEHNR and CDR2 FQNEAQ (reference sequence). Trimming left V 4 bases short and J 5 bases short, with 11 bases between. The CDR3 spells CASSSRTGTGELFF. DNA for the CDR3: TGTGCCAGCAGCTCTAGGACGGGGACCGGGGAGCTGTTTTTT.

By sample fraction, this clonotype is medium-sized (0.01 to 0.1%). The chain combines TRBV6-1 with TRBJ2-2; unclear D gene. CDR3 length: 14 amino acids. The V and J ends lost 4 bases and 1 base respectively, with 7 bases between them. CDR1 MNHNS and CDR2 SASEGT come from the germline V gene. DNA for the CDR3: TGTGCCAGCAGTGTGTCACAGAACACCGGGGAGCTGTTTTTT. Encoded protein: CASSVSQNTGELFF.

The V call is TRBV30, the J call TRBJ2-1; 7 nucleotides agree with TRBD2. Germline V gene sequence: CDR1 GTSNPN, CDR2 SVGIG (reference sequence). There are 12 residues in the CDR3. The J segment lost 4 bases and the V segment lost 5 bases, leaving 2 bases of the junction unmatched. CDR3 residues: CAWGLDYNEQFF. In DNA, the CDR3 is TGTGCCTGGGGACTAGATTACAATGAGCAGTTCTTC.

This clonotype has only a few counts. The CDR3 reads CASSLRNYGYTF. As DNA, the CDR3 is TGTGCCAGCAGCTTACGGAACTATGGCTACACCTTC. V gene TRBV13 combines with J gene TRBJ1-2, with D uncertain. The ends were cut back, 2 bases at V and 2 bases at J, with 3 bases in the middle. Germline V lookup: CDR1 PRHDT, CDR2 FYEKMQ (reference sequence). The CDR3 is 12 residues long. Together with reference TRBV13 and TRBJ1-2, the CDR3 gives the full variable domain: AAGVIQSPRHLIKEKRETATLKCYPIPRHDTVYWYQQGPGQDPQFLISFYEKMQSDKGSIPDRFSAQQFSDYHSELNMSSLELGDSALYFCASSLRNYGYTFGSGTRLTVV.

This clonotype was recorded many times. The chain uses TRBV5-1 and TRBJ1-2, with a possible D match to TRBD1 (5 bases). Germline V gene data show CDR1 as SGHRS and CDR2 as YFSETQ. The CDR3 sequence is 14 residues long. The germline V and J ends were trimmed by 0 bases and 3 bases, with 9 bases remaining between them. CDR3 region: CASSLGQHDYGYTF. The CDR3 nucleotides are TGCGCCAGCAGCTTGGGACAGCACGACTATGGCTACACCTTC.

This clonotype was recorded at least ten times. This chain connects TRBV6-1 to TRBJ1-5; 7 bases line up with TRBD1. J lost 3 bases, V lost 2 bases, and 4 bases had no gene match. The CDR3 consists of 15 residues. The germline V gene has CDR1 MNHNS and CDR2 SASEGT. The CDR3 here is CASSEWGQFNQPQHF. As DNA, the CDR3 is TGTGCCAGCAGTGAATGGGGACAGTTCAATCAGCCCCAGCATTTT.

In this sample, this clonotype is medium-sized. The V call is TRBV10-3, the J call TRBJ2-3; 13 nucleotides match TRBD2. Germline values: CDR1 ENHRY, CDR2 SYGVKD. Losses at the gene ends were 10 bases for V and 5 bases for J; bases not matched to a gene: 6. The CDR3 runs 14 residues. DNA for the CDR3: TGTGCCACCGGACTAGCGGGAGAGGAAGATACGCAGTATTTT. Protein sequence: CATGLAGEEDTQYF.